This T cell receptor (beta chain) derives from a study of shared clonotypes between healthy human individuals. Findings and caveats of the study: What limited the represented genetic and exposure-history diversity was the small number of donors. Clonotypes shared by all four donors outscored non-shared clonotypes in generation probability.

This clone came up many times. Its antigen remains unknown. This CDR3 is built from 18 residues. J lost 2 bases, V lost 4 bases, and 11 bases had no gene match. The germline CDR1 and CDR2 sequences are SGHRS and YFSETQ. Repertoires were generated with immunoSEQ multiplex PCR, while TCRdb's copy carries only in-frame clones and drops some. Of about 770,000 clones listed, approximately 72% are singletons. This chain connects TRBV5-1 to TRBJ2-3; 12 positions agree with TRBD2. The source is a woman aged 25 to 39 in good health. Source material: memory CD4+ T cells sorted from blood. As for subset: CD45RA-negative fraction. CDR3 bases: TGCGCCAGCAGCCCCAGCTGGACTAGCGGGATAAACACAGATACGCAGTATTTT. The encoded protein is CASSPSWTSGINTDTQYF.